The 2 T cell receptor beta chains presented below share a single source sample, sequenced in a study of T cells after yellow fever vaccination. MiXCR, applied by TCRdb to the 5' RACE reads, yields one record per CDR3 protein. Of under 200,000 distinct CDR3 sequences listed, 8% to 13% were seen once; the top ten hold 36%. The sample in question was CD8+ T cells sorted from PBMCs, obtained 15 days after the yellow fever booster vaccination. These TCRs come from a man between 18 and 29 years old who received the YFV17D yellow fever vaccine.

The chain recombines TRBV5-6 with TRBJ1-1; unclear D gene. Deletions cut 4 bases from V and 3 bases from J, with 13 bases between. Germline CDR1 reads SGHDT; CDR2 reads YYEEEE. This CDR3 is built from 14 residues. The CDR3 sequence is CASSRPPSDTEAFF. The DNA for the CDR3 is TGTGCCAGCAGCAGACCCCCCTCGGACACTGAAGCTTTCTTT.

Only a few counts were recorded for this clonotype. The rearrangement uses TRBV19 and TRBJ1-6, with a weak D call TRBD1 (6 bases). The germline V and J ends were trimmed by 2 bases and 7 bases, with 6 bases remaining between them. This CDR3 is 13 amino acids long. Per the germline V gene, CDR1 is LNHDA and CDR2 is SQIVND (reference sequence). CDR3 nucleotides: TGTGCCAGTAGTATACAGGGGAATTCACCCCTCCACTTT. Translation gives CASSIQGNSPLHF. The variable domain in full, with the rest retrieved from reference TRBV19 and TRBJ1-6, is DGGITQSPKYLFRKEGQNVTLSCEQNLNHDAMYWYRQDPGQGLRLIYYSQIVNDFQKGDIAEGYSVSREKKESFPLTVTSAQKNPTAFYLCASSIQGNSPLHFGNGTRLTVT.